This entry is about one TCR beta chain. Its specificity is not known. This record comes from a study of shared clonotypes between healthy human individuals. About the study: Three plates each covered CD4 naive and memory; CD8 naive two, CD8 memory one.

Germline V gene sequence: CDR1 MGHDK, CDR2 SYGVNS. The CDR3 has 15 amino acids. After removal of 3 bases from V and 6 bases from J, the junction contained 8 bases not matched to a gene. Assay execution proceeded at the deep level. Original data processing: Junction-only sequences without quality scores came from ImmunoSEQ, so filtering differed. This table comes from immunoSEQ multiplex PCR, and its TCRdb copy is limited to in-frame clones, with some not included. D and trimming were read from the DNA, whereas the V and J calls and clone size are those reported in that table. The repertoire has millions of clones, 85% to 95% of them found once; the top ten carry about 0.39%. Broader study findings: Naive subsets, compared against memory subsets, generally had larger estimated richness values.

The sequencing input was naive CD4+ T cells from PBMCs. Subset: CD45RA+ positively selected. The chain employs TRBV25-1 and TRBJ1-1; 9 nucleotides align to TRBD1. This receptor was obtained from a man younger than 30 in good health. Some clones in this sample may be carry-over from other donors' samples. CDR3 nucleotide sequence: TGTGCCAGCAGTGAGATGGGGACAGGGAGGCCTGAAGCTTTCTTT. As protein: CASSEMGTGRPEAFF.